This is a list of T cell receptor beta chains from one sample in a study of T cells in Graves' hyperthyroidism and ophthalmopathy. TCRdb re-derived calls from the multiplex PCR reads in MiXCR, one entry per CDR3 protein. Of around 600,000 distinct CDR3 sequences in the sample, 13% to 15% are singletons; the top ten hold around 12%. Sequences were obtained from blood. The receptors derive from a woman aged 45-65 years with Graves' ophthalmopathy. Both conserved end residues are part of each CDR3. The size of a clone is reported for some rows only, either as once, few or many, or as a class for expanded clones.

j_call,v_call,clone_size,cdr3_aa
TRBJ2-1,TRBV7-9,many,CASRTDYNEQFF
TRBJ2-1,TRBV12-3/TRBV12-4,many,CASSFNRGYEQFF
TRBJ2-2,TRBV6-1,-,CASSSTAAGELFF
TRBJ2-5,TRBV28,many,CASSFVVEETQYF
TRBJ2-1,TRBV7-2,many,CASSVRTSGFNEQFF
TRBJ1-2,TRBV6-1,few,CASRHTGTYGYTF
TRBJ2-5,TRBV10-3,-,CAIRSSGGKGGAETQYF
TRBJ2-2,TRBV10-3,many,CAISKKDRGYTGELFF
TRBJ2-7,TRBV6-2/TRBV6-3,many,CASSYRRGVPNYEQYF
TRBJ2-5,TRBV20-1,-,CSAPSGRAFLKTQYF
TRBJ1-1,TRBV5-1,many,CASSDTGGEAFF
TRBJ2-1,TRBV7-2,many,CASSLRWDLHGNEQFF
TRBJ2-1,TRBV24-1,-,CATSDPGTEQFF
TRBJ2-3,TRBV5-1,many,CASSLWTSGRAADTQYF
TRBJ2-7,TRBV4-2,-,CASSQTLPDRGGSYEQYF
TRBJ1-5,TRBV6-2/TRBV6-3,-,CASSYGAPLLPQHF
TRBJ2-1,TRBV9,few,CASSAQNNEQFF
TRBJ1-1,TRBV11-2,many,CASSLEAGTTEAFF
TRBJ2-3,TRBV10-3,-,CATSKDRGPPDTQYF
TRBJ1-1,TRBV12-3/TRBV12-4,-,CASSLSSPRGTEAFF
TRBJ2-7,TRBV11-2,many,CASSLEEGGLYEQYF
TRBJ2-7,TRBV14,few,CASSRKQGNEQYF
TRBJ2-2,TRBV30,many,CAGTGGGGELFF
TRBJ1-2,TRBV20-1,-,CSAPLFDRNYGYTF
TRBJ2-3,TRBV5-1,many,CASSDGLTSTDTQYF
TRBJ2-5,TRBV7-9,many,CASSQSWQGRETQYF
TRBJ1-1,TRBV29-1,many,CSVAGRSNTEAFF
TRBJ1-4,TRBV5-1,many,CASSLEQGRYEKLFF
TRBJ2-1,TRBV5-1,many,CASSLETGVGNEQFF
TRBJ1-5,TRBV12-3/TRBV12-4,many,CASSLVTDSNQPQHF
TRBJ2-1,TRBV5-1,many,CASSLSVAGDNEQFF
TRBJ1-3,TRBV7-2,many,CASSHIRDLSGNTIYF
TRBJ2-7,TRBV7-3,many,CASSLRQGDLYEQYF
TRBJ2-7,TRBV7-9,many,CASSLQGEQYF
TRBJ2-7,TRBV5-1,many,CASSLASGDYEQYF
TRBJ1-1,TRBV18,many,CASSPQASNTEAFF
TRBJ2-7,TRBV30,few,CAWSRPGLAGVGEQYF
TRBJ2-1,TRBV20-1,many,CSARDRRRSSYNEQFF
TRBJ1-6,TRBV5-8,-,CASSYGGTDRSPLHF
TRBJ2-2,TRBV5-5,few,CASSFTSGSITGELFF
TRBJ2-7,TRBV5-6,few,CASSLQSSGRKTYEQYF
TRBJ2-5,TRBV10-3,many,CATTLDSRLEETQYF
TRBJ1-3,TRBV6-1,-,CASRTGQGPGNTIYF
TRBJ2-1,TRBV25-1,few,CASSQLSSGANEQFF
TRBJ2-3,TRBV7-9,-,CASSLLSGTFTDTQYF
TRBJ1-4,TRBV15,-,CATSRVGQRDEKLFF
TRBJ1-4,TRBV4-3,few,CASSQDAGRATNEKLFF
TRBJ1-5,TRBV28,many,CASSSQMGGNQPQHF
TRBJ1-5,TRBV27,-,CASSFLGGDQPQHF
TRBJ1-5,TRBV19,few,CASSSFSGQPQHF
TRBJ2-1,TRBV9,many,CASSAASGYNEQFF
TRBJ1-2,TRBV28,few,CASSLPSPNYGYTF
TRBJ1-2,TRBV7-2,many,CASSLMVDLPGYTF